The sample holds a few counts of the clone carrying this T cell receptor (beta chain). A read error is possible here, since a much larger clone lies one base away. Within the sample, other DNA sequences also encode this same CDR3. Study processing details: Construction of a distant-metastasis classifier for papillary thyroid cancer relied on CDR3 differences across clinicopathological groups. With MiXCR, TCRdb reprocessed the PCR reads. Here the V and J calls rest on TCRdb's processing, not on the authors' analysis. The sample carries around 34,000 clones, about 16% recorded once. CDR3 length: 14 amino acids. CDR1 and CDR2 (germline): MDHEN, SYDVKM. This record belongs to a study of metastatic and nonmetastatic thyroid tumors. Across the whole study: Blood and tumor or nodule tissue repertoires from malignant and benign thyroid patients were compared.

Prior to thyroid surgery, none of the patients had received any treatment. The sequence derives from a female donor with papillary thyroid cancer or a benign thyroid nodule (not recorded which). Some clones in this sample may be carry-over from other donors' samples. Material for sequencing was blood. V gene TRBV28 combines with J gene TRBJ2-7, with D perhaps matching TRBD1 (6 bases). As DNA, the CDR3 is TGCGCCAGCAGTCCCAGGGGTCTGATATACGAGCAGTACTTC. This translates into CASSPRGLIYEQYF.